The clone carrying this TCR beta chain came up a few times. What it recognizes is unknown. Among ophthalmopathy patients, the Clinical Activity Score reached at least 3, the NOSPECS grade reached at least 4, and duration remained under 3 months. This sample is drawn from a study of T cells in Graves' hyperthyroidism and ophthalmopathy. Study in general: Specimen type is peripheral blood, collected at initial diagnosis prior to any treatment.

Study findings and constraints: Blood also showed most of the thyroid clonotypes that were expanded above 0.001. The model made its ophthalmopathy prediction, and onset followed a median about 6 months later.

RNA transcripts provided the source from which TCR beta CDR3 regions were amplified. During a first-round RT-PCR of the TCR CDR3, the HTBI primer set was used. Each CDR3 protein gets one entry after TCRdb re-called the multiplex PCR reads with MiXCR. Found here are hundreds of thousands of distinct CDR3 sequences, about 20% of them singletons; the top ten hold roughly 44%. CDR3 length equals 14 residues. V was shortened by 5 bases and J by 1 base, with 14 bases between the two germline ends. Germline assignment: CDR1 DFQATT and CDR2 SNEGSKA (reference sequence). The sample comprised blood. This receptor was obtained from a man in his forties or fifties with Graves' ophthalmopathy. V gene TRBV20-1 combines with J gene TRBJ1-2; D ambiguous. The CDR3 here is CSAPGSRGNYGYTF. In DNA form, the CDR3 reads TGCAGTGCTCCCGGGTCCCGGGGTAACTATGGCTACACCTTC.